One sample yielded the 19 T cell receptor beta chains listed below, sequenced in a study of blood T cell repertoires in COVID-19. Clones were read by immunoSEQ multiplex PCR, and TCRdb kept only the in-frame ones, dropping some. The sample includes some 200,000 clones, around 86% seen only once; the top ten take about 6%. The sequencing input was peripheral blood. These receptors were collected from a woman aged 40 to 49 with acute or convalescent COVID-19.

The V and J genes are TRBV7-9 and TRBJ2-5, with D tentatively TRBD2 (6 bases). The CDR3 is made up of 16 amino acids. Trimming took off 1 base at V and 4 bases at J, with 16 bases between the two ends. The germline CDR1 and CDR2 sequences are SEHNR and FQNEAQ (reference sequence). In DNA form, the CDR3 reads TGTGCCAGCAGCTTAGGGGGAGGCGAGTCTCGAGAGACCCAGTACTTC. Its protein product is CASSLGGGESRETQYF.

This chain connects TRBV28 to TRBJ2-1, with D possibly TRBD2 on 7 matching bases. The CDR3 consists of 14 residues. Deletions cut 5 bases from V and 7 bases from J, with 15 bases between. In germline, CDR1 is MDHEN, CDR2 SYDVKM. CDR3 DNA sequence: TGTGCCAGCAGTGGGGGGGCCGGAGGGAATGAGCAGTTCTTC. This codes for CASSGGAGGNEQFF.

Only a few counts were recorded for this clone. The chain uses TRBV29-1 and TRBJ2-7; 8 bases fit TRBD1. The germline V gene has CDR1 SQVTM and CDR2 ANQGSEA. With V trimmed by 7 bases and J by 3 bases, 8 bases remained unmatched. The length of the CDR3 is 13 residues. The CDR3 coding sequence is TGCAGCGCCATAGCACAGGGGGTCTACGAGCAGTACTTC. Translation gives CSAIAQGVYEQYF.

The rearrangement uses TRBV28 and TRBJ1-5; D ambiguous. The CDR3 contains 15 residues. V lost 2 bases and J lost 3, with 11 bases in between. The germline CDR1 and CDR2 sequences are MDHEN and SYDVKM. CDR3 protein: CASSLDYSLNQPQHF. CDR3 nucleotide sequence: TGTGCCAGCAGTTTAGATTACAGCCTCAATCAGCCCCAGCATTTT.

The count of this clone is one. The CDR3 region is CASSIGSSGSNEQFF. CDR3 coding DNA: TGTGCCAGTAGTATTGGGTCTAGCGGGTCGAATGAGCAGTTCTTC. This chain links TRBV19 with TRBJ2-1; TRBD2 matches at 8 bases. With 3 bases clipped from V and 7 bases from J, the junction kept 8 bases outside the gene matches. The CDR3 runs to 15 residues. CDR1 and CDR2 (germline): LNHDA, SQIVND (reference sequence). The full variable domain, in which reference TRBV19 and TRBJ2-1 provide the parts outside the CDR3, is DGGITQSPKYLFRKEGQNVTLSCEQNLNHDAMYWYRQDPGQGLRLIYYSQIVNDFQKGDIAEGYSVSREKKESFPLTVTSAQKNPTAFYLCASSIGSSGSNEQFFGPGTRLTVL.

The V and J genes are TRBV5-1 and TRBJ2-1, with 9 bases fitting TRBD2. V lost 5 bases, J lost 7 bases, and 4 bases stayed unmatched. The CDR3 has 13 amino acids. Germline CDR1 and CDR2: SGHRS and YFSETQ. In nucleotides, the CDR3 is TGCGCCAGCAGTAGCGGGAGAGCTAATGAGCAGTTCTTC. It codes for CASSSGRANEQFF.

V is TRBV7-3 and J is TRBJ1-1, with D unclear. V was shortened by 4 bases and J by 3 bases, with 9 bases between the two germline ends. The CDR3 covers 13 residues. Germline V gives CDR1 SGHTA, CDR2 FQGTGA. Here the CDR3 DNA reads TGTGCCAGCAGCTCCTATCCGGACACTGAAGCTTTCTTT. Translation gives CASSSYPDTEAFF.

This chain uses TRBV28 with TRBJ2-7; D remains unclear. The germline V gene encodes CDR1 MDHEN and CDR2 SYDVKM. CDR3 length equals 12 residues. Trimming removed 2 bases from V and 2 bases from J, with 4 bases in between. Here the CDR3 reads CASSLITYEQYF. The CDR3 bases are TGTGCCAGCAGTTTAATAACCTACGAGCAGTACTTC.

This sequence joins TRBV2 and TRBJ1-2; 8 nucleotides match TRBD1. The V segment lost 0 bases and the J segment 6 bases; nucleotides outside the gene matches: 9. Germline V gives CDR1 SNHLY, CDR2 FYNNEI. This CDR3 comprises 16 residues. The CDR3 is CASSEAGLDRENGYTF. The CDR3 DNA is TGTGCCAGCAGTGAAGCAGGACTGGACAGGGAAAATGGCTACACCTTC.

This chain joins TRBV19 and TRBJ1-1; a possible D gene is TRBD1 (6 bases). The CDR3 extends over 14 amino acids. Germline CDR1 LNHDA, CDR2 SQIVND (reference sequence). V dropped 7 bases and J dropped 5 bases, with 17 bases sitting between them. The CDR3 reads CASTLGGQGTEAFF. Here the CDR3 DNA reads TGTGCCAGTACCCTAGGTGGGCAGGGGACTGAAGCTTTCTTT.

This clone was recorded only once. The CDR3 protein is CASVFGLAGVSSYNEQFF. DNA for the CDR3: TGTGCTAGTGTATTTGGGCTAGCGGGCGTAAGCTCCTACAATGAGCAGTTCTTC. This rearrangement joins TRBV12-5 to TRBJ2-1; 8 nucleotides agree with TRBD2. The J segment lost 0 bases and the V segment lost 7 bases, leaving 14 bases of the junction unmatched. The CDR3 extends over 18 amino acids. Germline assignment: CDR1 LGHNT and CDR2 FRNRAP.

This chain joins TRBV28 and TRBJ1-4; 7 bases fit TRBD1. The V gene end was trimmed by 5 bases and the J gene end by 5 bases; junction bases not matched to a gene: 8. CDR3 size: 15 residues. Germline lookup yields CDR1 MDHEN and CDR2 SYDVKM. This CDR3 is CASSPGTASNEKLFF. CDR3 sequence (DNA): TGTGCCAGCAGTCCAGGGACAGCCTCAAATGAAAAACTGTTTTTT.

This clone was seen more than once but under ten times. The V and J genes are TRBV9 and TRBJ2-5; D may be TRBD2 (5 bases). V dropped 3 bases and J dropped 5 bases, with 11 bases sitting between them. Germline V gene data show CDR1 as SGDLS and CDR2 as YYNGEE. The CDR3 has 13 residues. CDR3 region: CASSEGERETQYF. CDR3 DNA: TGTGCCAGCAGCGAGGGTGAGCGGGAGACCCAGTACTTC.

In its sample, this clone was seen a few times. The rearrangement joins TRBV11-2 to TRBJ1-3; 10 bases line up with TRBD1. The CDR3 spans 14 residues. Germline CDR1 and CDR2: SGHAT and FQNNGV. V was clipped by 4 bases and J by 4 bases; unmatched bases: 1. For the CDR3, the DNA is TGTGCCAGCAGCTCGACAGGGGGCGGAAACACCATATATTTT. It encodes CASSSTGGGNTIYF.

This clone was counted a few times. This chain links TRBV18 with TRBJ2-5; weak D call: TRBD2 (6 bases). Trimming took off 6 bases at V and 5 bases at J, with 22 bases between the two ends. Germline CDR1 is KGHSH and CDR2 is LQKENI. This CDR3 region has 16 residues. The CDR3 sequence: CASSPQALGGMETQYF. DNA for the CDR3: TGTGCCAGCTCGCCCCAGGCCCTGGGGGGAATGGAGACCCAGTACTTC.

The J gene is TRBJ2-2, the V gene TRBV10-3, with 8 bases aligning to TRBD1. The CDR3 totals 16 residues. Germline loops: CDR1 ENHRY, CDR2 SYGVKD. Unmatched junction bases numbered 6, after V lost 2 bases and J lost 4 bases. The CDR3 DNA reads TGTGCCATCAGTGAGGCCGGGACAGGAACCACCGGGGAGCTGTTTTTT. It specifies CAISEAGTGTTGELFF.

The chain uses TRBV2 and TRBJ1-5; D possibly corresponds to TRBD1 (6 bases). CDR1 SNHLY and CDR2 FYNNEI come from the germline V gene. This CDR3 is built from 14 residues. V lost 8 bases, J lost 3 bases, and 14 bases lay in between. The CDR3 sequence is CASQVGQNNQPQHF. CDR3 in DNA: TGTGCCAGCCAGGTTGGACAGAACAATCAGCCCCAGCATTTT.

The CDR3 DNA sequence: TGTGCCAGCAGCGTAGCTGGAGGTGGGGGGGGCGTGGATACGCAGTATTTT. As protein: CASSVAGGGGGVDTQYF. This chain connects TRBV9 to TRBJ2-3; D perhaps matches TRBD2 (7 bases). Germline-derived CDR1 and CDR2 are SGDLS and YYNGEE. Trimming removed 0 bases from V and 6 bases from J, with 20 bases in between. This CDR3 comprises 17 residues. Full variable domain (remainder filled in from reference TRBV9 and TRBJ2-3): DSGVTQTPKHLITATGQRVTLRCSPRSGDLSVYWYQQSLDQGLQFLIQYYNGEERAKGNILERFSAQQFPDLHSELNLSSLELGDSALYFCASSVAGGGGGVDTQYFGPGTRLTVL.

The J gene is TRBJ1-1, the V gene TRBV13; 11 bases map to TRBD1. CDR1 and CDR2 (germline): PRHDT, FYEKMQ (reference sequence). V lost 3 bases to trimming and J lost 5 bases; unmatched junction nucleotides: 8. CDR3 size: 16 residues. CDR3 DNA: TGTGCCAGCAGCTTGGACAGGGGGCGAAGAGATACTGAAGCTTTCTTT. Its translation: CASSLDRGRRDTEAFF.